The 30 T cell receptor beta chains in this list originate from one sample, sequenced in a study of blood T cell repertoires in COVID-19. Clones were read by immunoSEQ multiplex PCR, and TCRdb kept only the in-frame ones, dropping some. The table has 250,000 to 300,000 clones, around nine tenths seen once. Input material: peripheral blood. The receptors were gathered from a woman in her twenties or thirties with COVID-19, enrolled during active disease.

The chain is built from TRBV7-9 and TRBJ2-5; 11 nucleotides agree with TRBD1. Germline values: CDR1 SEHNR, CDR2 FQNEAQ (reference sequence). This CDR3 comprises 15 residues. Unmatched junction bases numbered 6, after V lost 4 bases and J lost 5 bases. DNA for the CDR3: TGTGCCAGCAGCTGGCGGACAGGGGGCGGGGAGACCCAGTACTTC. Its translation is CASSWRTGGGETQYF. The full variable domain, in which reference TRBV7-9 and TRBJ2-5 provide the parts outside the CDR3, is DTGVSQNPRHKITKRGQNVTFRCDPISEHNRLYWYRQTLGQGPEFLTYFQNEAQLEKSRLLSDRFSAERPKGSFSTLEIQRTEQGDSAMYLCASSWRTGGGETQYFGPGTRLLVL.

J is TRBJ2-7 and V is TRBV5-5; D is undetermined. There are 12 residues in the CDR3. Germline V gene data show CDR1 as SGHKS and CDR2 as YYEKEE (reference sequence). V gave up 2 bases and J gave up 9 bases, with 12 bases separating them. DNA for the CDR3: TGTGCCAGCAGCTTTGGTGGCACCCCGCAGTACTTC. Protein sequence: CASSFGGTPQYF.

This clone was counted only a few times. CDR3 sequence (DNA): TGTGCCAGCAGGCCGGGACTAGCGGGAGTCGAGCAGTACTTC. Protein product: CASRPGLAGVEQYF. The gene calls are TRBV7-8 and TRBJ2-7; 14 bases fit TRBD2. The CDR3 runs 14 residues. CDR1 and CDR2 (germline): SGHVS, FQNEAQ. With 6 bases clipped from V and 6 bases from J, the junction kept 4 bases outside the gene matches. The full variable domain, completed using reference TRBV7-8 and TRBJ2-7, is GAGVSQSPRYKVAKRGQDVALRCDPISGHVSLFWYQQALGQGPEFLTYFQNEAQLDKSGLPSDRFFAERPEGSVSTLKIQRTQQEDSAVYLCASRPGLAGVEQYFGPGTRLTVT.

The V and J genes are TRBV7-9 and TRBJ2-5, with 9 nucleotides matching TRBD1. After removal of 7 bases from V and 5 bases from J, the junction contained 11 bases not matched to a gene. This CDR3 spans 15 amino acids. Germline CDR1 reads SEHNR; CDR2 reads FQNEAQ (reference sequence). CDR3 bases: TGTGCCAGCACCCAGAGACAGGGGGAGGGGGAGACCCAGTACTTC. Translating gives CASTQRQGEGETQYF.

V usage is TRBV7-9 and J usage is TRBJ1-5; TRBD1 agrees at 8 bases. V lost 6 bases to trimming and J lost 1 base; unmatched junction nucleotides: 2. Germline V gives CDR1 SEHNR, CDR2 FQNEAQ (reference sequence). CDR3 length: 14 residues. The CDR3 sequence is CASSTGGSNQPQHF. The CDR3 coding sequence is TGTGCCAGCAGTACAGGGGGAAGCAATCAGCCCCAGCATTTT.

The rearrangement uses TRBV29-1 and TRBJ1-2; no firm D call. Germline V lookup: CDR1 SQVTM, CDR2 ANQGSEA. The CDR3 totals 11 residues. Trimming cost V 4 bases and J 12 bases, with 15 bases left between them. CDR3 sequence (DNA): TGCAGCGTTGTTGGCATCGAAGGAGACACCTTC. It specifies CSVVGIEGDTF.

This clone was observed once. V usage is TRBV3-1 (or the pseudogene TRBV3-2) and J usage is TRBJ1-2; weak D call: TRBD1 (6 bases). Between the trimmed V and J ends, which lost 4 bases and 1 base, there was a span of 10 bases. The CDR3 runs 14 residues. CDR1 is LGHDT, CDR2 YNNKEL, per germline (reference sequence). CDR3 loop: CASSPPGVNYGYTF. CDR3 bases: TGTGCCAGCAGCCCCCCAGGGGTTAACTATGGCTACACCTTC.

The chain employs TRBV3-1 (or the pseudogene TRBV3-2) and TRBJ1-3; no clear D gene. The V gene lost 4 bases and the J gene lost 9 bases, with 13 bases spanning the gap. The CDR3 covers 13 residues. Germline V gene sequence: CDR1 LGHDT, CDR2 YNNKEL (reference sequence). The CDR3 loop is CASSPGRGGTIYF. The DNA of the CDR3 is TGTGCCAGCAGCCCCGGGAGAGGCGGCACCATATATTTT.

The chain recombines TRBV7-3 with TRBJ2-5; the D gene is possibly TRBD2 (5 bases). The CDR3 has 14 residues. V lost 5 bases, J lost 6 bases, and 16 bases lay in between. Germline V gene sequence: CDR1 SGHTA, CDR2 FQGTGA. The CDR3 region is CASSPDVGVKTQYF. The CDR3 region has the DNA TGTGCCAGCAGCCCCGATGTGGGAGTCAAGACCCAGTACTTC.

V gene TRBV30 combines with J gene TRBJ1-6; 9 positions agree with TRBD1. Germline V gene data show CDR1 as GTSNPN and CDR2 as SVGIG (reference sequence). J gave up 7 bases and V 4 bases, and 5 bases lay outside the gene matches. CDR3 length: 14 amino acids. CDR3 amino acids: CAWTRTGENSPLHF. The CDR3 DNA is TGTGCCTGGACCCGGACAGGGGAGAATTCACCCCTCCACTTT.

CDR3 sequence: CASRLFGQATEAFF. CDR3 in DNA: TGTGCCAGCAGACTCTTCGGACAGGCCACTGAAGCTTTCTTT. V and J are TRBV7-2 and TRBJ1-1; 7 bases agree with TRBD1. CDR1 is SGHTA, CDR2 FQGNSA, per germline. V dropped 6 bases and J dropped 4; count of bases not matched to a gene: 8. This CDR3 has 14 residues. The whole variable domain, remainder taken from reference TRBV7-2 and TRBJ1-1, is GAGVSQSPSNKVTEKGKDVELRCDPISGHTALYWYRQSLGQGLEFLIYFQGNSAPDKSGLPSDRFSAERTGGSVSTLTIQRTQQEDSAVYLCASRLFGQATEAFFGQGTRLTVV.

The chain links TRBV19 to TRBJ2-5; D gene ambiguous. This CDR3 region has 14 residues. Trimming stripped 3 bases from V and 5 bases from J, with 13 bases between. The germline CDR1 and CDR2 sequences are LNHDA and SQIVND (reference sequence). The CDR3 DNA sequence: TGTGCCAGTAGTATGAGCTCGGGTAGGGAGACCCAGTACTTC. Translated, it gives CASSMSSGRETQYF.

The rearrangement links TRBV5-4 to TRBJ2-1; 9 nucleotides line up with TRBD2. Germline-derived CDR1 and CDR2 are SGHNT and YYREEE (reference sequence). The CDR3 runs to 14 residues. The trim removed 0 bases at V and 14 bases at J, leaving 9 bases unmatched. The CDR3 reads CASSLDLAGLVEFF. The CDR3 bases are TGTGCCAGCAGCTTGGATCTAGCGGGATTAGTTGAGTTCTTC.

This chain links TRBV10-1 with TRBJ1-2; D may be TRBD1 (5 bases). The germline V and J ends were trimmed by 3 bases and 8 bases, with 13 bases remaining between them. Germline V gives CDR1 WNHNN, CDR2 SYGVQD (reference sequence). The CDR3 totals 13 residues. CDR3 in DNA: TGCGCCAGCAGTGACAGGGAAAACGGCGGCTACACCTTC. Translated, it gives CASSDRENGGYTF.

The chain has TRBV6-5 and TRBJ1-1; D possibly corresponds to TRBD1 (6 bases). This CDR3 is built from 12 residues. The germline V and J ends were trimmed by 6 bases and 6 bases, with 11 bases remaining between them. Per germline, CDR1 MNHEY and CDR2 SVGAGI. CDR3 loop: CASRQGSAEAFF. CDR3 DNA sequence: TGTGCCAGCAGGCAGGGGTCAGCTGAAGCTTTCTTT.

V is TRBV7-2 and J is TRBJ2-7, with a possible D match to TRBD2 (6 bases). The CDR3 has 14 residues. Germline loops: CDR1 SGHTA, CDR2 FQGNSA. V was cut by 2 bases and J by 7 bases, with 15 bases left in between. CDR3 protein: CASSLRAGFGEQYF. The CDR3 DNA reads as TGTGCCAGCAGCTTAAGGGCGGGATTTGGGGAGCAGTACTTC.

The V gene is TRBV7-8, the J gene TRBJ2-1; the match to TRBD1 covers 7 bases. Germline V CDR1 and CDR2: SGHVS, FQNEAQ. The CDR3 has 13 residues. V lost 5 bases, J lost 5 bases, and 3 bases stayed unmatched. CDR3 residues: CASSKGQNNEQFF. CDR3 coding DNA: TGTGCCAGCAGCAAGGGACAGAACAATGAGCAGTTCTTC. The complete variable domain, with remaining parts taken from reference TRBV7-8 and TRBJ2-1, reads GAGVSQSPRYKVAKRGQDVALRCDPISGHVSLFWYQQALGQGPEFLTYFQNEAQLDKSGLPSDRFFAERPEGSVSTLKIQRTQQEDSAVYLCASSKGQNNEQFFGPGTRLTVL.

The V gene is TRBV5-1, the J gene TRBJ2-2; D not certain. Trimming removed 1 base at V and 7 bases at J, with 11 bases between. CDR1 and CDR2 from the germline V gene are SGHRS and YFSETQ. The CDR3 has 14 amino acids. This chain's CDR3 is CASSLSFEVGELFF. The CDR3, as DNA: TGCGCCAGCAGCTTGAGCTTTGAGGTCGGGGAGCTGTTTTTT.

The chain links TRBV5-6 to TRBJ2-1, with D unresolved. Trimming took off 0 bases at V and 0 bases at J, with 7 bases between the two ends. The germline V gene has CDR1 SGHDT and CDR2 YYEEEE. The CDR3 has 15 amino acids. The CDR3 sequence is CASSLDPGSYNEQFF. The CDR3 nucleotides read TGTGCCAGCAGCTTGGACCCGGGCTCCTACAATGAGCAGTTCTTC.

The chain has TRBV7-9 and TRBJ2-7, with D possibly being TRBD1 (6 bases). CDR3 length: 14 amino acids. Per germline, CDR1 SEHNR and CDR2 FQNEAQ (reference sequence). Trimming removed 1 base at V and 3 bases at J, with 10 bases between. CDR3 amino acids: CASSLVGADYEQYF. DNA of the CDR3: TGTGCCAGCAGCTTAGTGGGGGCGGACTACGAGCAGTACTTC.

This CDR3 reads CAARLAGTYEQYF. DNA for the CDR3: TGTGCCGCCCGGCTAGCGGGGACCTACGAGCAGTACTTC. The rearrangement joins TRBV3-1 (or the pseudogene TRBV3-2) to TRBJ2-7; 9 bases are shared with TRBD2. With V trimmed by 11 bases and J by 2 bases, 7 bases remained unmatched. The CDR3 spans 13 residues. Germline V gene data show CDR1 as LGHDT and CDR2 as YNNKEL (reference sequence).

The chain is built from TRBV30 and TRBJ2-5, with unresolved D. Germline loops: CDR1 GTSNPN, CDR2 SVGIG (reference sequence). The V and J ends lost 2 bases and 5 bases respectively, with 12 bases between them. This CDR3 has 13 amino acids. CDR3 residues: CAWSPHPSETQYF. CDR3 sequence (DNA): TGTGCCTGGAGTCCCCATCCGAGTGAGACCCAGTACTTC.

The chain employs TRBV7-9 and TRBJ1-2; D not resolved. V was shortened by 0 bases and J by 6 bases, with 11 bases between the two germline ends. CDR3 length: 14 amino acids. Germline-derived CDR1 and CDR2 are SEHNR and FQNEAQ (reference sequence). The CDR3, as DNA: TGTGCCAGCAGCTTAGCGTTCACCGGGAATGGCTACACCTTC. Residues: CASSLAFTGNGYTF. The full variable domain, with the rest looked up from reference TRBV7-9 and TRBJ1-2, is DTGVSQNPRHKITKRGQNVTFRCDPISEHNRLYWYRQTLGQGPEFLTYFQNEAQLEKSRLLSDRFSAERPKGSFSTLEIQRTEQGDSAMYLCASSLAFTGNGYTFGSGTRLTVV.

The CDR3 loop reads CASSVGSQFGNTIYF. DNA of the CDR3: TGTGCCAGCAGCGTAGGCAGTCAATTTGGAAACACCATATATTTT. The V gene is TRBV9, the J gene TRBJ1-3; D unclear. The CDR3 has 15 amino acids. Trimming pared 0 bases from V and 3 bases from J, leaving 10 bases between. Germline V gene data show CDR1 as SGDLS and CDR2 as YYNGEE.

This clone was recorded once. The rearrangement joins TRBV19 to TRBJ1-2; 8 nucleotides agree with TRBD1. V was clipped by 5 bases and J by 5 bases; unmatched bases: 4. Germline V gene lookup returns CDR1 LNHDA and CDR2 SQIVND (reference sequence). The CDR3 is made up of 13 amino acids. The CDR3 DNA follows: TGTGCCAGTAGTGGAACAGGGGGTTATGGCTACACCTTC. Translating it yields CASSGTGGYGYTF.

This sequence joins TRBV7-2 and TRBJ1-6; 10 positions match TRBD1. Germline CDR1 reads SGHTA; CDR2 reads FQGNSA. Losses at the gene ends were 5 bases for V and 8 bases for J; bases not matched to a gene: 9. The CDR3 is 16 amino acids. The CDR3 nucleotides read TGTGCCAGCAGCCTCGCCCCGGGGACAGGGGATTCACCCCTCCACTTT. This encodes CASSLAPGTGDSPLHF.

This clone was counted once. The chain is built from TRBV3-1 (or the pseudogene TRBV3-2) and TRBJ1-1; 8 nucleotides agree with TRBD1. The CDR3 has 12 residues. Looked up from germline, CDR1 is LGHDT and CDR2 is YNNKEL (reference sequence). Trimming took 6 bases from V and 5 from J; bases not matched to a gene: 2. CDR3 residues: CASRTGGTEAFF. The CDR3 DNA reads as TGTGCCAGCAGAACAGGGGGAACTGAAGCTTTCTTT.

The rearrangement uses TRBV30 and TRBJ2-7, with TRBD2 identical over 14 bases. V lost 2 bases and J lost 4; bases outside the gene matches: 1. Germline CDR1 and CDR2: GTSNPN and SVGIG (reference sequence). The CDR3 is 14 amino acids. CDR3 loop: CAWSRLAGGYEQYF. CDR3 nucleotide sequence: TGTGCCTGGAGTCGACTAGCGGGAGGGTACGAGCAGTACTTC.

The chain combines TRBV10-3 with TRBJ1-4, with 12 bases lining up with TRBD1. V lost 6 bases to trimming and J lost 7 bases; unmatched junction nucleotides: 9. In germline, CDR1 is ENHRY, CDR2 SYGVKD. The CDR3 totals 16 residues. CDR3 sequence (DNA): TGTGCCATCAGGCCGGGACAGGGGGCAGAGAGTGAAAAACTGTTTTTT. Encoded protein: CAIRPGQGAESEKLFF.

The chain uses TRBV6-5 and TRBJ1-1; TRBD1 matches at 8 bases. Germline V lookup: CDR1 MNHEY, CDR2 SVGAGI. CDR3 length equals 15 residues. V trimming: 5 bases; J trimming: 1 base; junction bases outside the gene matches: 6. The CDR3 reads CASSRQGFGNTEAFF. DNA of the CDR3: TGTGCCAGCAGTCGACAGGGGTTCGGGAACACTGAAGCTTTCTTT.